Below are 30 T cell receptor beta chains sequenced from a single sample in a study of T cell responses to AZD1222 COVID-19 vaccine. Produced via immunoSEQ multiplex PCR; TCRdb's table is partial and in-frame only. The sample holds some 120,000 clones, approximately 92% seen once. The sequences come from peripheral blood, collected on day 0 of AZD1222 vaccination. Receptors were obtained from an adult in good health.

This clone was picked up one time. The chain couples TRBV2 to TRBJ1-4, with D possibly matching TRBD1 (5 bases). This CDR3 contains 13 residues. Germline V gene data show CDR1 as SNHLY and CDR2 as FYNNEI. V lost 7 bases and J lost 7, with 13 bases in between. CDR3 amino acids: CASTRGEGEKLFF. CDR3 coding DNA: TGTGCCAGCACTAGAGGGGAGGGTGAAAAACTGTTTTTT. The whole variable domain, filled in from reference TRBV2 and TRBJ1-4, reads EPEVTQTPSHQVTQMGQEVILRCVPISNHLYFYWYRQILGQKVEFLVSFYNNEISEKSEIFDDQFSVERPDGSNFTLKIRSTKLEDSAMYFCASTRGEGEKLFFGSGTQLSVL.

The chain employs TRBV25-1 and TRBJ1-5, with no clear D. This CDR3 is 13 amino acids long. Trimming cost V 2 bases and J 9 bases, with 11 bases left between them. Looked up from germline, CDR1 is MGHDK and CDR2 is SYGVNS. CDR3 amino acids: CASSERVMGPQHF. CDR3 DNA sequence: TGTGCCAGCAGTGAACGTGTGATGGGGCCCCAGCATTTT.

The rearrangement joins TRBV28 to TRBJ1-1; a weak D match, TRBD1 (5 bases). Germline V CDR1 and CDR2: MDHEN, SYDVKM. The CDR3 totals 18 residues. The V end lost 1 base, the J end lost 3 bases, and 21 bases lay between the germline ends. CDR3 amino acids: CASSLFLFTGGDYTEAFF. CDR3 nucleotide sequence: TGTGCCAGCAGTTTATTTCTCTTCACCGGGGGGGATTACACTGAAGCTTTCTTT.

CDR3 bases: TGTGCCAGTAGCACCGGGTGGACCCGGGGCCCCCAGCATTTT. Translated, it gives CASSTGWTRGPQHF. V and J are TRBV19 and TRBJ1-5; a weak D match, TRBD1 (5 bases). Germline loops: CDR1 LNHDA, CDR2 SQIVND (reference sequence). V was cut by 6 bases and J by 10 bases, with 19 bases left in between. This CDR3 spans 14 amino acids.

The chain uses TRBV5-1 and TRBJ2-7; the D call may be TRBD1 or TRBD2 (5 bases each). Trimming took off 3 bases at V and 5 bases at J, with 18 bases between the two ends. This CDR3 spans 15 amino acids. CDR1 and CDR2 from the germline V gene are SGHRS and YFSETQ. As DNA, the CDR3 is TGCGCCAGCAGCTCGACGATCGGGACGGAACACGAGCAGTACTTC. This codes for CASSSTIGTEHEQYF. Drawing the rest from reference TRBV5-1 and TRBJ2-7, the complete variable domain is KAGVTQTPRYLIKTRGQQVTLSCSPISGHRSVSWYQQTPGQGLQFLFEYFSETQRNKGNFPGRFSGRQFSNSRSEMNVSTLELGDSALYLCASSSTIGTEHEQYFGPGTRLTVT.

The chain employs TRBV6-5 and TRBJ2-1; 7 positions match TRBD2. The CDR3 consists of 15 residues. CDR1 and CDR2 from the germline V gene are MNHEY and SVGAGI. V was clipped by 2 bases and J by 2 bases; unmatched bases: 3. The CDR3 DNA follows: TGTGCCAGCAGTTACACGGGAGGAACCTACAATGAGCAGTTCTTC. Translated: CASSYTGGTYNEQFF.

The V gene is TRBV5-4, the J gene TRBJ2-3; tentatively, D is TRBD1 or TRBD2 (5 bases each). V lost 4 bases, J lost 4 bases, and 22 bases lay in between. CDR3 length: 17 residues. Germline assignment: CDR1 SGHNT and CDR2 YYREEE (reference sequence). The CDR3 spells CASSPTSTGPAADTQYF. In DNA form, the CDR3 reads TGTGCCAGCAGCCCTACTTCAACGGGACCTGCGGCAGATACGCAGTATTTT.

This chain links TRBV5-1 with TRBJ2-7; 12 bases line up with TRBD2. The CDR3 runs 15 residues. V dropped 1 base and J dropped 4; count of bases not matched to a gene: 3. The germline gives CDR1 SGHRS, CDR2 YFSETQ. The CDR3 spells CASSLPTSGGYEQYF. CDR3 in DNA: TGCGCCAGCAGCTTGCCGACTAGCGGGGGTTACGAGCAGTACTTC.

The V call is TRBV12-5, the J call TRBJ2-1; TRBD2 aligns across 10 bases. After removal of 5 bases from V and 0 bases from J, the junction contained 13 bases not matched to a gene. CDR1 and CDR2 (germline): LGHNT, FRNRAP. This CDR3 spans 19 amino acids. The CDR3 here is CASGLSLSGRVSSYNEQFF. The CDR3 DNA follows: TGTGCTAGTGGTCTGTCCCTAAGCGGGAGGGTAAGCTCCTACAATGAGCAGTTCTTC.

The J gene is TRBJ2-3, the V gene TRBV6-4, with D tentatively TRBD1 (6 bases). Germline lookup yields CDR1 MRHNA and CDR2 SNTAGT. V gave up 0 bases and J gave up 1 base, with 8 bases separating them. The length of the CDR3 is 15 residues. CDR3 coding DNA: TGTGCCAGCAGTGACTCTCCAGGGGGCACAGATACGCAGTATTTT. Residues: CASSDSPGGTDTQYF.

The chain combines TRBV2 with TRBJ2-7; 13 bases agree with TRBD2. The CDR3 runs 15 residues. From germline, CDR1 is SNHLY and CDR2 FYNNEI. Trimming took 6 bases from V and 2 from J; bases not matched to a gene: 4. In DNA, the CDR3 is TGTGCCAGCAGACTAGCGGGAGGGTCGGCCTACGAGCAGTACTTC. As protein: CASRLAGGSAYEQYF.

This chain uses TRBV4-2 with TRBJ2-1; the D gene is possibly TRBD2 (7 bases). Trimming left V 0 bases short and J 12 bases short, with 21 bases between. Germline V gives CDR1 LGHNA, CDR2 YNFKEQ. The CDR3 contains 16 residues. For the CDR3, the DNA is TGTGCCAGCAGCCAAGAGTGGGAGGGGGGGTTGGCGAGGCAGTTCTTC. This sequence encodes CASSQEWEGGLARQFF.

The chain uses TRBV5-4 and TRBJ1-2, with 10 bases aligning to TRBD1. CDR3 size: 14 residues. The ends lost 4 bases at V and 5 bases at J; junction bases unmatched: 5. Germline V gene data show CDR1 as SGHNT and CDR2 as YYREEE (reference sequence). DNA of the CDR3: TGTGCCAGCAGCCTACGACAGGGGGCGTATGGCTACACCTTC. Protein product: CASSLRQGAYGYTF.

This clone was picked up a small number of times. This rearrangement joins TRBV7-6 to TRBJ1-4; the match to TRBD1 covers 7 bases. V was clipped by 1 base and J by 5 bases; unmatched bases: 4. This CDR3 has 15 residues. Germline CDR1 SGHVS, CDR2 FNYEAQ. CDR3 nucleotides: TGTGCCAGCAGCTTAGGGGGACAGATAAATGAAAAACTGTTTTTT. Translating it yields CASSLGGQINEKLFF.

The rearrangement uses TRBV10-3 and TRBJ2-3; D unclear. Trimming left V 8 bases short and J 1 base short, with 7 bases between. Germline V gene sequence: CDR1 ENHRY, CDR2 SYGVKD. The CDR3 length is 12 residues. The chain's CDR3 is CAIGGRTDTQYF. DNA of the CDR3: TGTGCCATCGGCGGACGCACAGATACGCAGTATTTT.

The J gene is TRBJ1-6, the V gene TRBV18; D is undetermined. The germline CDR1 and CDR2 sequences are KGHSH and LQKENI. Trimming pared 5 bases from V and 0 bases from J, leaving 11 bases between. This CDR3 is 16 amino acids long. The CDR3 is CASSETQSSYNSPLHF. CDR3 DNA: TGTGCCAGCTCAGAGACCCAGAGCTCCTATAATTCACCCCTCCACTTT.

This clone was recorded once. The chain links TRBV6-2 or TRBV6-3 to TRBJ1-5, with D tentatively TRBD1 (5 bases). Germline CDR1 and CDR2: MNHEY and SVGEGT. V lost 1 base, J lost 0 bases, and 13 bases lay in between. The CDR3 consists of 17 residues. The CDR3 is CASSYWVGQGSNQPQHF. CDR3 coding DNA: TGTGCCAGCAGTTACTGGGTCGGCCAGGGTAGCAATCAGCCCCAGCATTTT.

V and J are TRBV18 and TRBJ2-3; TRBD1 is a possible D gene (6 bases). Trimming pared 2 bases from V and 1 base from J, leaving 10 bases between. The CDR3 length is 15 residues. The germline gives CDR1 KGHSH, CDR2 LQKENI. CDR3 region: CASSPFRQGTDTQYF. Here the CDR3 DNA reads TGTGCCAGCTCACCATTTCGACAGGGCACAGATACGCAGTATTTT.

In its sample, this clone ranks as medium-sized (0.01 to 0.1%). The rearrangement uses TRBV19 and TRBJ2-2; TRBD1 matches 7 bases. Germline assignment: CDR1 LNHDA and CDR2 SQIVND (reference sequence). The junction had 8 bases not matched to a gene; V was cut back by 7 bases and J by 0 bases. This CDR3 is built from 16 residues. CDR3 protein: CASTEQGWANTGELFF. CDR3 coding DNA: TGTGCCAGTACCGAACAGGGGTGGGCGAACACCGGGGAGCTGTTTTTT. The full variable domain, its missing parts supplied by reference TRBV19 and TRBJ2-2, is DGGITQSPKYLFRKEGQNVTLSCEQNLNHDAMYWYRQDPGQGLRLIYYSQIVNDFQKGDIAEGYSVSREKKESFPLTVTSAQKNPTAFYLCASTEQGWANTGELFFGEGSRLTVL.

The chain uses TRBV20-1 and TRBJ2-1; D call uncertain. CDR3 length: 9 residues. Germline assignment: CDR1 DFQATT and CDR2 SNEGSKA (reference sequence). The CDR3 nucleotides read TGCAGGGGCCTCGGGGAGCAGTTCTTC. Translation gives CRGLGEQFF.

This clone was seen a few times. The chain uses TRBV27 and TRBJ2-2, with 10 bases fitting TRBD2. The CDR3 spans 15 residues. With V trimmed by 5 bases and J by 6 bases, 6 bases remained unmatched. CDR1 and CDR2 from the germline V gene are MNHEY and SMNVEV (reference sequence). The DNA of the CDR3 is TGTGCCAGCAGTCAAGCGGGGGGGCGCCCCGGGGAGCTGTTTTTT. This codes for CASSQAGGRPGELFF.

This clone was counted only a few times. The V call is TRBV5-6, the J call TRBJ2-2; 11 bases match TRBD2. This CDR3 spans 16 amino acids. CDR1 is SGHDT and CDR2 is YYEEEE in the germline V gene. Trimming cost V 5 bases and J 3 bases; bases outside gene matches: 6. This chain's CDR3 is CASSFRLAGYTGELFF. CDR3 DNA: TGTGCCAGCAGTTTCAGACTAGCGGGGTACACCGGGGAGCTGTTTTTT.

The CDR3 coding sequence is TGTGCCAGCAGCCCAAAGACTAGCGGGAGGTTCCACGAGCAGTACTTC. Its translation: CASSPKTSGRFHEQYF. This sequence joins TRBV13 and TRBJ2-7; 13 bases are a match to TRBD2. The germline CDR1 and CDR2 sequences are PRHDT and FYEKMQ (reference sequence). The CDR3 has 16 amino acids. Trimming cost V 5 bases and J 5 bases; bases outside gene matches: 9.

This clone has only one observation. The chain couples TRBV5-1 to TRBJ1-5; no clear D. Germline CDR1 is SGHRS and CDR2 is YFSETQ. V lost 0 bases, J lost 3 bases, and 7 bases lay in between. The CDR3 consists of 14 residues. CDR3 nucleotides: TGCGCCAGCAGCTTGGACAGTCCCAATCAGCCCCAGCATTTT. It yields the protein CASSLDSPNQPQHF.

V usage is TRBV3-1 (or the pseudogene TRBV3-2) and J usage is TRBJ1-1; tentatively, D is TRBD1 (6 bases). The V gene's germline CDR1 is LGHDT and CDR2 YNNKEL (reference sequence). The length of the CDR3 is 13 residues. V was clipped by 5 bases and J by 2 bases, with 9 bases between them. Here the CDR3 DNA reads TGTGCCAGCAGCTTACAGGGAAACACTGAAGCTTTCTTT. It is translated as CASSLQGNTEAFF.

Notes on this clone: A junction boundary mismatches the germline segment, possibly from a read error. This chain connects TRBV20-1 to TRBJ1-1; D might be TRBD1 (6 bases). The germline gives CDR1 DFQATT, CDR2 SNEGSKA (reference sequence). CDR3 length: 10 residues. CDR3 in amino acids: CSAGRGTPSF. CDR3 nucleotide sequence: TGCAGTGCTGGGAGGGGGACCCCGTCCTTT.

The chain couples TRBV6-5 to TRBJ1-2; weak D call: TRBD1 (6 bases). In germline, CDR1 is MNHEY, CDR2 SVGAGI. V dropped 2 bases and J dropped 3 bases, with 7 bases sitting between them. This CDR3 has 13 amino acids. The CDR3 spells CASSYDRYYGYTF. The CDR3 coding sequence is TGTGCCAGCAGTTACGACAGGTACTATGGCTACACCTTC.

The chain carries TRBV6-5 and TRBJ2-2; D may be TRBD2 (6 bases). Germline V lookup: CDR1 MNHEY, CDR2 SVGAGI. This CDR3 has 15 residues. Trimming cost V 0 bases and J 5 bases, with 10 bases left between them. The DNA for the CDR3 is TGTGCCAGCAGTTACTCTTTAGGAGGGACCGGGGAGCTGTTTTTT. Its translation is CASSYSLGGTGELFF.

J is TRBJ2-1 and V is TRBV7-8; TRBD1 or TRBD2 may be the D gene (6 bases each). CDR1 is SGHVS, CDR2 FQNEAQ, per germline. Trimming took off 1 base at V and 0 bases at J, with 13 bases between the two ends. The CDR3 consists of 17 residues. The CDR3 DNA reads as TGTGCCAGCAGCTTAGATGGGGGGCACTACTCCTACAATGAGCAGTTCTTC. Its translation is CASSLDGGHYSYNEQFF.

This clone showed up just a few times. The chain joins TRBV7-9 to TRBJ1-4; no definite D call. V shed 0 bases and J shed 0 bases, with 5 bases lying between them. This CDR3 is built from 15 residues. The germline gives CDR1 SEHNR, CDR2 FQNEAQ (reference sequence). CDR3 region: CASSLARTTNEKLFF. As DNA, the CDR3 is TGTGCCAGCAGCTTAGCGAGAACAACTAATGAAAAACTGTTTTTT.